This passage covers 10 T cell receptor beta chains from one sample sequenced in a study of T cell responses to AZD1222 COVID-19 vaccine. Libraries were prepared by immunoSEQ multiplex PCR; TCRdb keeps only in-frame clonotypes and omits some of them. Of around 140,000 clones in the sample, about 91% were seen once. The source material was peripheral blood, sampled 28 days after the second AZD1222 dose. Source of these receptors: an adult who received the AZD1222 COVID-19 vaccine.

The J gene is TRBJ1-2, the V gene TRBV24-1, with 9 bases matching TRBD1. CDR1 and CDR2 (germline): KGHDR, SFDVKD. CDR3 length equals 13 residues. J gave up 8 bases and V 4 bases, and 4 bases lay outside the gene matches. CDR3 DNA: TGTGCCACCAGTGACCACAGGGGGCTAGGCTACACCTTC. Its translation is CATSDHRGLGYTF.

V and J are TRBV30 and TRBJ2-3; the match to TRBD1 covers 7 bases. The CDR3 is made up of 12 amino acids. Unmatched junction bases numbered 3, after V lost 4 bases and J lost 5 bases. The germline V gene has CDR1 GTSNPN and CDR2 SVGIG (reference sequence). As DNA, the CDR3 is TGTGCCTGGACTGCAGGGGGAGATACGCAGTATTTT. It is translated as CAWTAGGDTQYF.

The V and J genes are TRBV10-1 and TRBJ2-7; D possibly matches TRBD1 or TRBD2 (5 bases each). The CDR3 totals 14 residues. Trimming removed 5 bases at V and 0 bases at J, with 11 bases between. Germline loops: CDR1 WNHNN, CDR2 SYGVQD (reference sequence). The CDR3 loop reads CASSPGTVSYEQYF. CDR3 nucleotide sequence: TGCGCCAGCAGTCCCGGGACGGTCTCCTACGAGCAGTACTTC.

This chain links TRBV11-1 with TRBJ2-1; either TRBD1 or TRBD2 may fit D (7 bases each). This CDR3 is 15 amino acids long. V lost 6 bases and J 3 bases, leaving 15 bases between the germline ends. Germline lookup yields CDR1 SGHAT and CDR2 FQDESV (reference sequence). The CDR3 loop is CASRSAGQSYNEQFF. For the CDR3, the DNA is TGTGCCAGCAGATCAGCGGGACAGAGCTACAATGAGCAGTTCTTC.

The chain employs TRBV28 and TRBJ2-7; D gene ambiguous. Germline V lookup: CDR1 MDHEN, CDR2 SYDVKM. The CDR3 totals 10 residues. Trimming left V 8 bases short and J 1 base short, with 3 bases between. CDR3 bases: TGTGCCAGCGGGTCCTACGAGCAGTACTTC. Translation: CASGSYEQYF. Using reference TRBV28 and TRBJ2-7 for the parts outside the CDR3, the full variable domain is DVKVTQSSRYLVKRTGEKVFLECVQDMDHENMFWYRQDPGLGLRLIYFSYDVKMKEKGDIPEGYSVSREKKERFSLILESASTNQTSMYLCASGSYEQYFGPGTRLTVT.

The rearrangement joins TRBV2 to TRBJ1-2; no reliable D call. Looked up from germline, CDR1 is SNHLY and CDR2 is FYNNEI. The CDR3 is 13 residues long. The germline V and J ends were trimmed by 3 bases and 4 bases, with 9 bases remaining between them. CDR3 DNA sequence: TGTGCCAGCAGTGAGATCCGATTCTATGGCTACACCTTC. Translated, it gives CASSEIRFYGYTF.

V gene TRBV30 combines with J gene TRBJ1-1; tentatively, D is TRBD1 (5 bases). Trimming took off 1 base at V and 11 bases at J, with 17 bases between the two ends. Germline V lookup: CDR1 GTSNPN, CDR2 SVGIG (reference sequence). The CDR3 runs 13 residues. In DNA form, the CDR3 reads TGTGCCTGGAGTGACCATAGGGAGAGGGGTGCTTTCTTT. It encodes CAWSDHRERGAFF.

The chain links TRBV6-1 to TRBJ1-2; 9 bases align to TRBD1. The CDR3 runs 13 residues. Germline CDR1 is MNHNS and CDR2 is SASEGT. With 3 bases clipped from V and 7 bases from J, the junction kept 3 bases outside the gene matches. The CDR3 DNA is TGTGCCAGCAGTGATGGGACAGGGTCTGGCTACACCTTC. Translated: CASSDGTGSGYTF.

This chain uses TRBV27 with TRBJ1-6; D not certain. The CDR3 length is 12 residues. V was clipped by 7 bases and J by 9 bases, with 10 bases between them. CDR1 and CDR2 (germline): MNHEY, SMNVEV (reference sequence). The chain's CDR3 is CASTTGSSPLHF. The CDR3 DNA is TGTGCCAGCACCACTGGTAGTTCACCCCTCCACTTT.

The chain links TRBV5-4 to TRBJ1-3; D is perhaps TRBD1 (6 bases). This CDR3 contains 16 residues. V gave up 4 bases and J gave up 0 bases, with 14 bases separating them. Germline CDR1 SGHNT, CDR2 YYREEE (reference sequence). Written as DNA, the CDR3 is TGTGCCAGCAGCCCCATTGGGGGGGCCTCTGGAAACACCATATATTTT. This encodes CASSPIGGASGNTIYF.